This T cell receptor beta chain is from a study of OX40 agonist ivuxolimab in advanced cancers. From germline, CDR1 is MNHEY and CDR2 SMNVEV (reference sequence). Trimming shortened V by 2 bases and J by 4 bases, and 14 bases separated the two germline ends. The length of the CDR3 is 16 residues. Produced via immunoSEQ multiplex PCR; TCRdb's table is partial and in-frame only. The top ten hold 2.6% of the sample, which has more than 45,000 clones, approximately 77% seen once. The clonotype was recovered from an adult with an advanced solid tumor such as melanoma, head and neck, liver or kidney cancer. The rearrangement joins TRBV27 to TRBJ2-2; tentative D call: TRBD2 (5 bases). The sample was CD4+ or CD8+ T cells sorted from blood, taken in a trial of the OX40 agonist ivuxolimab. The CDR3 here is CASSLKASRFTGELFF. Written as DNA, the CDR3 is TGTGCCAGCAGTTTAAAGGCTAGCAGATTCACCGGGGAGCTGTTTTTT.